A single sample is the source of the 6 T cell receptor beta chains below, sequenced in a study of sequential checkpoint blockade in melanoma. The treatment denotes: randomized to nivolumab then ipilimumab (arm A) or the reverse (arm B). Using immunoSEQ multiplex PCR, the repertoire was profiled, and TCRdb retains in-frame clones only, with some absent. The table records about 20,000 clones, roughly 82% of them present only once. The source material was CD8+ T cells sorted from blood (inferred from file names), sampled from a patient given nivolumab and ipilimumab in sequence. Receptors were obtained from a human donor with melanoma.

The CDR3 DNA follows: TGTGCCAGCAGTTATTTGCAGGAGGTCGATGGCTACACCTTC. It yields the protein CASSYLQEVDGYTF. V gene TRBV6-6 combines with J gene TRBJ1-2; D not certain. Germline-derived CDR1 and CDR2 are MNHNY and SVGAGI (reference sequence). The CDR3 contains 14 residues. V was pared by 3 bases and J by 6 bases, with 14 bases between.

The CDR3 here is CASSPTPEAFF. As DNA, the CDR3 is TGTGCCAGCAGCCCCACTCCTGAAGCTTTCTTT. This chain joins TRBV5-8 and TRBJ1-1; D remains ambiguous. The ends were cut back, 4 bases at V and 6 bases at J, with 7 bases in the middle. The CDR3 extends over 11 amino acids. Germline CDR1 is SGHTS and CDR2 is YDEGEE.

V and J are TRBV28 and TRBJ1-2; TRBD1 might be the D (6 bases). V was shortened by 6 bases and J by 4 bases, with 18 bases between the two germline ends. Germline loops: CDR1 MDHEN, CDR2 SYDVKM. The CDR3 consists of 15 residues. The CDR3 DNA sequence: TGTGCCAGCAGCCTTTCCTTTACAGGGACCTATGGCTACACCTTC. It translates to CASSLSFTGTYGYTF.

This clone is a singleton in its sample. The chain combines TRBV7-2 with TRBJ1-6; weak D call: TRBD1 (5 bases). CDR1 SGHTA and CDR2 FQGNSA come from the germline V gene. V was shortened by 7 bases and J by 13 bases, with 11 bases between the two germline ends. The CDR3 loop spans 11 amino acids. Written as DNA, the CDR3 is TGTGCCAGCACCGGGGGAGGCCCCCTCCACTTT. Its translation is CASTGGGPLHF.

The rearrangement links TRBV7-6 to TRBJ1-1, with D maybe TRBD1 (5 bases). There are 14 residues in the CDR3. V dropped 3 bases and J dropped 2 bases, with 10 bases sitting between them. Per the germline V gene, CDR1 is SGHVS and CDR2 is FNYEAQ. In DNA, the CDR3 is TGTGCCAGCAGCTTGGCAGGACAAAACACTGAAGCTTTCTTT. This codes for CASSLAGQNTEAFF.

This chain joins TRBV5-4 and TRBJ1-1, with D tentatively TRBD1 (5 bases). The CDR3 sequence is 16 residues long. Germline V CDR1 and CDR2: SGHNT, YYREEE (reference sequence). Trimming took 4 bases from V and 6 from J, leaving 22 bases between them. The CDR3 here is CASSPGGRFWVAEAFF. CDR3 DNA: TGTGCCAGCAGCCCTGGGGGGAGGTTTTGGGTGGCTGAAGCTTTCTTT.